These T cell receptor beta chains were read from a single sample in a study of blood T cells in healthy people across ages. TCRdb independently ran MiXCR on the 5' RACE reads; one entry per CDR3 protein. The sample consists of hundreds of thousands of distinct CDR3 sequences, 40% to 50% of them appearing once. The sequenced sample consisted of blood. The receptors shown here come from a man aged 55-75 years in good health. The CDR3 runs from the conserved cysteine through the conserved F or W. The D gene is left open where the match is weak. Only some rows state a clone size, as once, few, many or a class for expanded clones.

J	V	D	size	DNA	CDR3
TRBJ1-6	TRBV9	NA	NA	TGTGCCAGCAGCACCGGCCTCGTTCCACCCCTCCACTTT	CASSTGLVPPLHF
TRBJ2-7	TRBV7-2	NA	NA	TGTGCCAGCAGCTCGATAAGAAGCTCCTACGAGCAGTACTTC	CASSSIRSSYEQYF
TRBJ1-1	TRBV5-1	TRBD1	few	TGCGCCAGCAGCTTGGGCCCGGGACAGAGGAACACTGAAGCTTTCTTT	CASSLGPGQRNTEAFF
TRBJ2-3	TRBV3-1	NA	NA	TGTGCCAGCAGCCAAGATGCTACGTACACAGATACGCAGTATTTT	CASSQDATYTDTQYF
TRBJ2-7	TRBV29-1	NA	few	TGCAGCGTTACATCATGGGGGACACGTCTTTACGAGCAGTACTTC	CSVTSWGTRLYEQYF
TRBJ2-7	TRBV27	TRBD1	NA	TGTGCCAGCAGTGTGGACAGGAAATCCTACGAGCAGTACTTC	CASSVDRKSYEQYF
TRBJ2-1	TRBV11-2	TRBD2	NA	TGTGCCAGCAGCTTTACTAGCGGGGGCGTGCAAAACGAGCAGTTCTTC	CASSFTSGGVQNEQFF
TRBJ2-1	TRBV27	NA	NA	TGTGCCAGCAGTTTATCGCCAGGGCCGTACAATGAGCAGTTCTTC	CASSLSPGPYNEQFF
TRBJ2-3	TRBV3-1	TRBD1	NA	TGTGCCAGCACCTGGACAGGGGGCGGGGGAGATACGCAGTATTTT	CASTWTGGGGDTQYF
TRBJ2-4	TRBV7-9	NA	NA	TGTGCCAGCAGCTTAGAATACGGCGGGCCTACACTAGCCAAAAACATTCAGTACTTC	CASSLEYGGPTLAKNIQYF
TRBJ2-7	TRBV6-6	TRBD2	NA	TGTGCCAGCAGTTCGAGCGGGGAGGGAGAGATCCAGTACTTC	CASSSSGEGEIQYF
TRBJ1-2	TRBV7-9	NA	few	TGTGCCAGCAGCGCTTTAGGGGGGACGTGGGACTATGGCTACACCTTC	CASSALGGTWDYGYTF
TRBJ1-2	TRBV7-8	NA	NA	TGTGCCAGCAGCTTTGGGGGCCTTGGCTATGGCTACACCTTC	CASSFGGLGYGYTF
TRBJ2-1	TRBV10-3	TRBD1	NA	TGTGCCATCAGTGAACCGGGACAGGGGGCGTACAATGAGCAGTTCTTC	CAISEPGQGAYNEQFF
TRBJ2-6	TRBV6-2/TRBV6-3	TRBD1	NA	TGTGCCACCATCGGGGACAGGGGGCACACTGGGGCCAACGTCCTGACTTTC	CATIGDRGHTGANVLTF
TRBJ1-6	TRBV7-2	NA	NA	TGTGCCAGCAGCTGGTACCAGGCGGTGAATTCACCCCTCCACTTT	CASSWYQAVNSPLHF
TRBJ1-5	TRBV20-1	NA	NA	TGCAGTGGAGGGGGCAATCAGCCCCAGCATTTT	CSGGGNQPQHF
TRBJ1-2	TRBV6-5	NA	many	TGTGCCAGCAGTGACGGCCCGAGGGGCGGCTACACCTTC	CASSDGPRGGYTF
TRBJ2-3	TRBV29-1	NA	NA	TGCAGCGTTGGACCCCTGGGCACAGATACGCAGTATTTT	CSVGPLGTDTQYF
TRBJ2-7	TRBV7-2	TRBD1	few	TGTGCCAGCAGCCCTAGACAGGGACCTTCCTACGAGCAGTACTTC	CASSPRQGPSYEQYF
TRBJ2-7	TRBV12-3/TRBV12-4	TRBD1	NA	TGTGCCAGCAGAATCGGGACAGCCTACGAGCAGTACTTC	CASRIGTAYEQYF
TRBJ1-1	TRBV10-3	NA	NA	TGTGCCATATCGACCTCGGGGCCCCGGTACCCTGTGAACACTGAAGCTTTCTTT	CAISTSGPRYPVNTEAFF
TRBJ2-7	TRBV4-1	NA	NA	TGCGCCAGCAGCCAAGATCGAGACCCCGGAGGGTACTACGAGCAGTACTTC	CASSQDRDPGGYYEQYF
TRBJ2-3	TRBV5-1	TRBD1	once	TGCGCCAGCAGCTCGGACAGGGCCCCGGGCACAGATACGCAGTATTTT	CASSSDRAPGTDTQYF
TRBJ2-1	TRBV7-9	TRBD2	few	TGTGCCAGCAGCCCCGGACTAGGCCTCAACAATGAGCAGTTCTTC	CASSPGLGLNNEQFF
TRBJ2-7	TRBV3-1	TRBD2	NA	TGTGCCAGCAGCCAGGGGTATTGGGGGGGGTACGAGCAGTACTTC	CASSQGYWGGYEQYF
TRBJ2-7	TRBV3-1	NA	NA	TGTGCCAGCAGCCAGGCAGGGCCGTTTTTCTACGAGCAGTACTTC	CASSQAGPFFYEQYF